One sample yielded the 19 T cell receptor beta chains listed below, sequenced in a study of T cell changes during pregnancy in multiple sclerosis. Clones were sequenced by immunoSEQ multiplex PCR, and TCRdb holds only the in-frame ones, with some missing. The sample contains 78,000 or so clones, around nine tenths of which appear only once. The sequencing here drew on CD4+ T cells from peripheral blood mononuclear cells, taken before pregnancy. All receptors derive from a female donor with multiple sclerosis, enrolled in a pregnancy study.

The chain uses TRBV7-3 and TRBJ2-5; possible D gene TRBD1, 6 bases. The CDR3 covers 13 residues. The germline CDR1 and CDR2 sequences are SGHTA and FQGTGA. Between the trimmed V and J ends, which lost 4 bases and 3 bases, there was a span of 9 bases. The CDR3 loop reads CASSYGQKETQYF. The CDR3, as DNA: TGTGCCAGCAGCTACGGACAGAAAGAGACCCAGTACTTC.

This chain links TRBV28 with TRBJ1-2; tentatively, D is TRBD1 (6 bases). CDR1 is MDHEN and CDR2 is SYDVKM in the germline V gene. V lost 6 bases to trimming and J lost 8 bases, with 10 bases between them. The CDR3 has 11 amino acids. This CDR3 reads CASSLRGGYTF. CDR3 nucleotides: TGTGCCAGCAGCCTAAGGGGGGGCTACACCTTC.

With respect to this clone: One end of the junction is discordant with germline, which a read error may explain. The CDR3 region is CASSQDRAGSIF. The CDR3 region has the DNA TGTGCCAGCAGCCAAGATAGAGCAGGGTCAATCTTC. The chain combines TRBV14 with TRBJ2-1, with D perhaps matching TRBD1 (5 bases). This CDR3 is 12 amino acids long. CDR1 and CDR2 from the germline V gene are SGHDN and FVKESK.

This chain joins TRBV5-4 and TRBJ1-4; tentatively, D is TRBD1 (6 bases). This CDR3 is built from 15 residues. V shed 0 bases and J shed 8 bases, with 14 bases lying between them. Germline assignment: CDR1 SGHNT and CDR2 YYREEE (reference sequence). CDR3 sequence reads: CASSLDYGGDEKLFF. The DNA for the CDR3 is TGTGCCAGCAGCTTGGATTATGGGGGCGACGAAAAACTGTTTTTT.

The V call is TRBV5-1, the J call TRBJ2-7; 9 bases are shared with TRBD1. This CDR3 region has 15 residues. The V gene's germline CDR1 is SGHRS and CDR2 YFSETQ. With 1 base clipped from V and 5 bases from J, the junction kept 7 bases outside the gene matches. The CDR3 DNA reads as TGCGCCAGCAGCTTGTTAACGGGACAGGGCCACGAGCAGTACTTC. The encoded protein is CASSLLTGQGHEQYF. Looking up the rest from reference TRBV5-1 and TRBJ2-7 gives the full variable domain: KAGVTQTPRYLIKTRGQQVTLSCSPISGHRSVSWYQQTPGQGLQFLFEYFSETQRNKGNFPGRFSGRQFSNSRSEMNVSTLELGDSALYLCASSLLTGQGHEQYFGPGTRLTVT.

The V call is TRBV28, the J call TRBJ1-4; no firm D call. Germline CDR1 is MDHEN and CDR2 is SYDVKM. V gave up 5 bases and J gave up 7 bases, with 11 bases separating them. This CDR3 region has 13 residues. In DNA form, the CDR3 reads TGTGCCAGCAGTGCAGGACGGGGTGAAAAACTGTTTTTT. Translating gives CASSAGRGEKLFF.

The chain has TRBV7-9 and TRBJ1-3; D is perhaps TRBD1 (6 bases). V lost 5 bases and J 0 bases, leaving 14 bases between the germline ends. The CDR3 covers 16 residues. The germline gives CDR1 SEHNR, CDR2 FQNEAQ (reference sequence). For the CDR3, the DNA is TGTGCCAGCAGCCGCCAGCGGACAGCCTCTGGAAACACCATATATTTT. The encoded protein is CASSRQRTASGNTIYF.

The chain is built from TRBV7-9 and TRBJ1-2; 7 bases are a match to TRBD1. Germline lookup yields CDR1 SEHNR and CDR2 FQNEAQ (reference sequence). With V trimmed by 5 bases and J by 5 bases, 14 bases remained unmatched. The CDR3 loop spans 16 amino acids. CDR3 sequence: CASSQVVAGQKYGYTF. CDR3 in DNA: TGTGCCAGCAGCCAGGTAGTCGCGGGACAGAAATATGGCTACACCTTC. Supplemented by reference TRBV7-9 and TRBJ1-2, the full variable domain reads DTGVSQNPRHKITKRGQNVTFRCDPISEHNRLYWYRQTLGQGPEFLTYFQNEAQLEKSRLLSDRFSAERPKGSFSTLEIQRTEQGDSAMYLCASSQVVAGQKYGYTFGSGTRLTVV.

The V and J genes are TRBV5-1 and TRBJ2-1; 7 bases map to TRBD2. CDR3 length: 17 residues. Trimming took 0 bases from V and 7 from J; bases not matched to a gene: 13. CDR1 and CDR2 from the germline V gene are SGHRS and YFSETQ. CDR3 sequence (DNA): TGCGCCAGCAGCTTGGTGGTCGGCGGGAGCGCTCGGAATGAGCAGTTCTTC. Its translation: CASSLVVGGSARNEQFF. Full variable domain (remainder filled in from reference TRBV5-1 and TRBJ2-1): KAGVTQTPRYLIKTRGQQVTLSCSPISGHRSVSWYQQTPGQGLQFLFEYFSETQRNKGNFPGRFSGRQFSNSRSEMNVSTLELGDSALYLCASSLVVGGSARNEQFFGPGTRLTVL.

V and J are TRBV19 and TRBJ1-2; D is ambiguous. Germline CDR1 reads LNHDA; CDR2 reads SQIVND (reference sequence). The V gene lost 7 bases and the J gene lost 1 base, with 7 bases spanning the gap. The CDR3 spans 12 residues. In DNA, the CDR3 is TGTGCCAGTATAGTCGGTAACTATGGCTACACCTTC. Protein: CASIVGNYGYTF.

J is TRBJ2-2 and V is TRBV5-1; 12 nucleotides align to TRBD2. Germline V gene sequence: CDR1 SGHRS, CDR2 YFSETQ. Trimming cost V 2 bases and J 3 bases; bases outside gene matches: 11. This CDR3 contains 19 residues. CDR3 bases: TGCGCCAGCAGCTTCCAGGTACTAGCGGGGGGCGCGTACACCGGGGAGCTGTTTTTT. This codes for CASSFQVLAGGAYTGELFF.

The V and J genes are TRBV27 and TRBJ1-4; D ambiguous. This CDR3 contains 17 residues. The germline V gene encodes CDR1 MNHEY and CDR2 SMNVEV (reference sequence). V was clipped by 3 bases and J by 7 bases, with 21 bases between them. The CDR3 is CASSFLSPVQASEKLFF. The CDR3 DNA reads TGTGCCAGCAGTTTCCTCAGTCCTGTTCAAGCTAGTGAAAAACTGTTTTTT. The full variable domain, in which reference TRBV27 and TRBJ1-4 provide the parts outside the CDR3, is EAQVTQNPRYLITVTGKKLTVTCSQNMNHEYMSWYRQDPGLGLRQIYYSMNVEVTDKGDVPEGYKVSRKEKRNFPLILESPSPNQTSLYFCASSFLSPVQASEKLFFGSGTQLSVL.

This sequence joins TRBV28 and TRBJ2-7; 8 bases align to TRBD2. This CDR3 comprises 15 residues. From germline, CDR1 is MDHEN and CDR2 SYDVKM. V was pared by 4 bases and J by 1 base, with 6 bases of the junction left unmatched. The CDR3 coding sequence is TGTGCCAGCAGTTCCGGGACTAGGGGATCCTACGAGCAGTACTTC. It specifies CASSSGTRGSYEQYF.

This chain joins TRBV7-9 and TRBJ1-4, with D unclear. Between the trimmed V and J ends, which lost 5 bases and 8 bases, there was a span of 6 bases. CDR3 length: 11 residues. CDR1 is SEHNR and CDR2 is FQNEAQ in the germline V gene (reference sequence). The CDR3: CASSRREKLFF. Written as DNA, the CDR3 is TGTGCCAGCAGCCGCCGGGAAAAACTGTTTTTT.

This clone was observed a single time. The chain links TRBV6-1 to TRBJ1-2, with TRBD1 identical over 8 bases. Per germline, CDR1 MNHNS and CDR2 SASEGT. The CDR3 consists of 15 residues. V shed 5 bases and J 3 bases; nucleotides not matched to a gene: 8. CDR3 bases: TGTGCCAGCAGTCCGATGGACAGGGACTACTATGGCTACACCTTC. This gives the protein CASSPMDRDYYGYTF.

This chain links TRBV13 with TRBJ2-1, with D possibly being TRBD2 (7 bases). CDR3 length: 18 amino acids. Germline V CDR1 and CDR2: PRHDT, FYEKMQ (reference sequence). V was trimmed by 1 base and J by 5 bases, leaving 21 bases between them. CDR3 amino acids: CASSLEQALRGANNEQFF. Here the CDR3 DNA reads TGTGCCAGCAGCTTAGAACAGGCCCTCCGGGGGGCTAACAATGAGCAGTTCTTC.

This chain connects TRBV28 to TRBJ1-2; TRBD1 matches at 7 bases. Trimming removed 6 bases from V and 5 bases from J; junction bases left unmatched: 12. The V gene's germline CDR1 is MDHEN and CDR2 SYDVKM. The CDR3 consists of 15 residues. This CDR3 reads CASSMITGQIYGYTF. The CDR3 nucleotides read TGTGCCAGCAGCATGATAACGGGACAGATTTATGGCTACACCTTC.

This clone has just one count. This sequence joins TRBV6-1 and TRBJ1-1; D perhaps matches TRBD1 (5 bases). This CDR3 spans 15 amino acids. V was trimmed by 8 bases and J by 5 bases, leaving 21 bases between them. CDR1 is MNHNS and CDR2 is SASEGT in the germline V gene. CDR3 residues: CASGAKTDGTTEAFF. CDR3 DNA: TGTGCCAGCGGGGCGAAGACAGACGGAACTACTGAAGCTTTCTTT.

V usage is TRBV19 and J usage is TRBJ2-1, with TRBD2 matching over 7 bases. The CDR3 loop spans 15 amino acids. Trimming took 6 bases from V and 5 from J; bases not matched to a gene: 10. Germline lookup yields CDR1 LNHDA and CDR2 SQIVND (reference sequence). The CDR3 coding sequence is TGTGCCAGTAGCCCATACCGACTAGCCAACAATGAGCAGTTCTTC. As protein: CASSPYRLANNEQFF.